This is a list of T cell receptor beta chains from one sample in a study of T-cell memory formation after mild COVID-19. TCRdb analysed the 5' RACE reads with MiXCR anew, one entry per CDR3 protein. The repertoire holds roughly 170,000 distinct CDR3 sequences, with around 18% as singletons. The sequencing input was PBMCs or a T cell subset sorted from them (not recorded which). The receptor set was obtained from a man younger than 35 who had mild COVID-19 (a few samples of this study predate the infection). Cell type and time point are not known. CDR3s leave out the opening cysteine and the closing phenylalanine or tryptophan. Each record gives: D gene, V gene, J gene, CDR3 protein. A D gene is named only where the DNA matches it firmly.

>-|TRBV7-9|TRBJ2-6
ASSLNAASGANVLT
>-|TRBV29-1|TRBJ2-5
SLGGETQY
>-|TRBV19|TRBJ1-1
ASSGRGEAF
>-|TRBV5-1|TRBJ2-5
ASSLRGPRAETQY
>-|TRBV5-5|TRBJ2-3
ASSRGPEPPDTQY
>TRBD1|TRBV6-6|TRBJ1-2
ASSKWDSNYGYT
>-|TRBV6-2/TRBV6-3|TRBJ1-1
ASSSQRGAEAF
>TRBD1|TRBV20-1|TRBJ1-6
SARGSRDRDYSPLH
>-|TRBV20-1|TRBJ2-3
SARRDGDTDTQY
>-|TRBV7-2|TRBJ2-1
ASSPMGSSEQF
>-|TRBV3-2|TRBJ1-6
ASSEVAEQRIFSPLH
>TRBD1|TRBV29-1|TRBJ2-7
SVEDRGRGHYEQY
>TRBD1|TRBV3-1|TRBJ1-1
ASSLLGAGGTEAF
>TRBD1|TRBV6-1|TRBJ2-5
ASRWAGGQTQY
>-|TRBV5-4|TRBJ2-3
ASSLAGPDTQY
>-|TRBV7-2|TRBJ1-3
ASSFSGRDTIY
>-|TRBV12-3/TRBV12-4|TRBJ1-2
ASSGVQAAGYT
>TRBD2|TRBV9|TRBJ2-1
ASSVVPGLAGGPIEQF
>-|TRBV7-3|TRBJ2-3
ASRLNRDSDTQY
>TRBD2|TRBV2|TRBJ2-7
ASVGLAGGLIEQY
>TRBD1|TRBV5-1|TRBJ1-6
ASRSGQLTNSPLH
>TRBD2|TRBV2|TRBJ2-1
ASSDRAGVEEQF
>-|TRBV6-2/TRBV6-3|TRBJ1-5
ASSPGWGTNQPQH
>TRBD1|TRBV7-9|TRBJ1-1
ASSLGGQGGVTEAF
>TRBD2|TRBV2|TRBJ2-3
ASRSGGDTDTQY
>-|TRBV21-1|TRBJ1-1
ASRTGGCRKNTEAF
>TRBD1|TRBV7-6|TRBJ2-2
ASRWDSNTGELF
>-|TRBV5-1|TRBJ1-2
ASSSRGYGYT
>TRBD1|TRBV11-1|TRBJ2-1
ASSLPRTGYSSYNEQF
>-|TRBV5-1|TRBJ2-3
ASSSGTNSVTDTQY
>TRBD2|TRBV6-6|TRBJ2-5
ASRARLAGHYQETQY
>TRBD1|TRBV7-9|TRBJ1-4
ASSLQGDYEKLF
>TRBD1|TRBV24-1|TRBJ2-1
ATSDPGTGVLNEQF
>-|TRBV14|TRBJ1-1
ASSLGGGEAF
>-|TRBV7-2|TRBJ2-5
ASSNGTLWAQY
>-|TRBV15|TRBJ2-1
ATSRDRAGDEQF
>-|TRBV6-2/TRBV6-3|TRBJ2-3
ASGRDFTDTQY
>TRBD1|TRBV10-3|TRBJ2-6
ASVPGQGTGANVLT
>TRBD1|TRBV6-2/TRBV6-3|TRBJ1-5
ASTSGTGDQPQH
>-|TRBV24-1|TRBJ2-1
ATSRSGFDEQF
>TRBD1|TRBV5-1|TRBJ1-2
ASNLGQGAGYT